Each of the 13 T cell receptor beta chains below was sequenced from the same sample in a study of PD-1 blockade in classical Hodgkin lymphoma. As to time point: newly diagnosed, previously untreated cHL patient sample. TCRdb's copy holds only in-frame clones and misses some; the assay was immunoSEQ multiplex PCR. In the table there are 47,000 or so clones, around 90% of which are singletons. The sequenced material came from peripheral blood mononuclear cells (PBMCs). The receptor source for this set is a human donor with classical Hodgkin lymphoma.

The V and J genes are TRBV27 and TRBJ1-2; D remains unclear. The germline gives CDR1 MNHEY, CDR2 SMNVEV (reference sequence). The V and J ends lost 6 bases and 7 bases respectively, with 21 bases between them. This CDR3 contains 15 residues. The CDR3: CASSRFPDERVGYTF. CDR3 sequence (DNA): TGTGCCAGCAGCCGATTTCCCGACGAGAGGGTTGGCTACACCTTC.

The gene calls are TRBV5-4 and TRBJ2-1; TRBD1 aligns across 8 bases. The trim removed 3 bases at V and 6 bases at J, leaving 14 bases unmatched. Germline V gene lookup returns CDR1 SGHNT and CDR2 YYREEE (reference sequence). The CDR3 sequence is 17 residues long. CDR3 coding DNA: TGTGCCAGCAGCTCGGATGCGGACAGGGTTTTGTTCAATGAGCAGTTCTTC. Its protein product is CASSSDADRVLFNEQFF.

Comment on this clone: Other nucleotide sequences in the sample specify the same CDR3. CDR3 DNA: TGTGCCAGCAGTTTTCGGGGGCAAGAGACCCAGTACTTC. As protein: CASSFRGQETQYF. The V call is TRBV27, the J call TRBJ2-5, with D tentatively TRBD2 (6 bases). Germline V gene lookup returns CDR1 MNHEY and CDR2 SMNVEV (reference sequence). This CDR3 contains 13 residues. Trimming took 3 bases from V and 2 from J, leaving 7 bases between them.

J is TRBJ2-1 and V is TRBV14, with TRBD2 identical over 7 bases. Germline V gene sequence: CDR1 SGHDN, CDR2 FVKESK. V lost 2 bases, J lost 5 bases, and 9 bases stayed unmatched. The CDR3 contains 16 residues. In nucleotides, the CDR3 is TGTGCCAGCAGCCAACAACGGGGACTAAGAAACAATGAGCAGTTCTTC. Translating it yields CASSQQRGLRNNEQFF.

This clone has only a few counts. This chain uses TRBV7-2 with TRBJ2-1; TRBD2 matches at 15 bases. Per the germline V gene, CDR1 is SGHTA and CDR2 is FQGNSA. This CDR3 comprises 15 residues. V shed 4 bases and J 7 bases; nucleotides not matched to a gene: 2. CDR3 nucleotides: TGTGCCAGCAGCTCGGGACTAGCGGGAGGAAATGAGCAGTTCTTC. As protein: CASSSGLAGGNEQFF.

The chain links TRBV11-3 to TRBJ1-2; 9 bases fit TRBD1. CDR1 is SGHNT, CDR2 YENEEA, per germline. Unmatched junction bases numbered 6, after V lost 5 bases and J lost 8 bases. This CDR3 is 13 amino acids long. This chain's CDR3 is CASSQGQGTGYTF. The CDR3 coding sequence is TGTGCCAGCAGCCAGGGACAGGGTACGGGCTACACCTTC.

This sequence joins TRBV18 and TRBJ2-1; a possible D gene is TRBD2 (6 bases). V was cut by 3 bases and J by 2 bases, with 17 bases left in between. Germline CDR1 KGHSH, CDR2 LQKENI. CDR3 length: 17 amino acids. CDR3 coding DNA: TGTGCCAGCTCACCCTCGGAGGCGGGGTCGGCCTACAATGAGCAGTTCTTC. This translates into CASSPSEAGSAYNEQFF.

The J gene is TRBJ2-3, the V gene TRBV5-1; 11 bases are shared with TRBD2. Trimming cost V 3 bases and J 2 bases; bases outside gene matches: 2. Per the germline V gene, CDR1 is SGHRS and CDR2 is YFSETQ. The CDR3 extends over 15 amino acids. CDR3 region: CASSYSGGVTDTQYF. In nucleotides, the CDR3 is TGCGCCAGCAGCTATAGCGGGGGGGTCACAGATACGCAGTATTTT.

The chain couples TRBV9 to TRBJ2-7, with TRBD1 matching 10 bases. The CDR3 is 15 residues long. From germline, CDR1 is SGDLS and CDR2 YYNGEE. V dropped 0 bases and J dropped 5; count of bases not matched to a gene: 5. The DNA for the CDR3 is TGTGCCAGCAGCGTAGGAGACAGGGGGCACCACGAGCAGTACTTC. This encodes CASSVGDRGHHEQYF.

V gene TRBV10-3 combines with J gene TRBJ2-3, with 9 bases matching TRBD1. Trimming removed 6 bases from V and 5 bases from J; junction bases left unmatched: 6. Germline CDR1 is ENHRY and CDR2 is SYGVKD. The CDR3 is 14 residues long. The CDR3 sequence is CAIRDRGIVDTQYF. Here the CDR3 DNA reads TGTGCCATCAGGGACAGGGGAATAGTAGATACGCAGTATTTT.

This chain uses TRBV10-3 with TRBJ1-1, with D tentatively TRBD1 (6 bases). This CDR3 has 14 residues. V shed 6 bases and J shed 0 bases, with 11 bases lying between them. CDR1 and CDR2 (germline): ENHRY, SYGVKD. CDR3 sequence: CAISQTGMNTEAFF. In DNA, the CDR3 is TGTGCCATCAGCCAAACAGGGATGAACACTGAAGCTTTCTTT.

The chain links TRBV9 to TRBJ2-2, with D unclear. The CDR3 length is 13 residues. The germline CDR1 and CDR2 sequences are SGDLS and YYNGEE. V was cut by 0 bases and J by 5 bases, with 5 bases left in between. CDR3 coding DNA: TGTGCCAGCAGCGTAGAAATAACCGGGGAGCTGTTTTTT. This codes for CASSVEITGELFF.

The chain recombines TRBV29-1 with TRBJ2-3, with 8 bases matching TRBD2. The trim removed 0 bases at V and 6 bases at J, leaving 14 bases unmatched. In germline, CDR1 is SQVTM, CDR2 ANQGSEA. The CDR3 extends over 17 amino acids. CDR3 amino acids: CSVEDRSDGRAPDTQYF. CDR3 nucleotide sequence: TGCAGCGTTGAAGATCGGTCCGACGGGAGGGCCCCCGATACGCAGTATTTT.